This T cell receptor (beta chain) was sequenced for a study of immune reconstitution after stem cell transplant in scleroderma. In its sample, this clonotype is medium-sized. Trimming removed 3 bases at V and 8 bases at J, with 10 bases between. CDR1 is DFQATT, CDR2 SNEGSKA, per germline (reference sequence). There are 12 residues in the CDR3. TCRdb called the RT-PCR reads again in MiXCR, with one record for every CDR3 protein. The data hold 1,500 to 2,000 distinct CDR3 sequences, with under 4.5% observed a single time. Sampling was conducted before or after autologous hematopoietic stem cell transplantation (not recorded which). The V gene is TRBV20-1, the J gene TRBJ1-4; no definite D call. This receptor was obtained from a male donor with systemic sclerosis. CDR3 amino acids: CSASSLEEKLFF. The CDR3 DNA is TGCAGTGCTAGTAGTCTCGAAGAAAAACTGTTTTTT.